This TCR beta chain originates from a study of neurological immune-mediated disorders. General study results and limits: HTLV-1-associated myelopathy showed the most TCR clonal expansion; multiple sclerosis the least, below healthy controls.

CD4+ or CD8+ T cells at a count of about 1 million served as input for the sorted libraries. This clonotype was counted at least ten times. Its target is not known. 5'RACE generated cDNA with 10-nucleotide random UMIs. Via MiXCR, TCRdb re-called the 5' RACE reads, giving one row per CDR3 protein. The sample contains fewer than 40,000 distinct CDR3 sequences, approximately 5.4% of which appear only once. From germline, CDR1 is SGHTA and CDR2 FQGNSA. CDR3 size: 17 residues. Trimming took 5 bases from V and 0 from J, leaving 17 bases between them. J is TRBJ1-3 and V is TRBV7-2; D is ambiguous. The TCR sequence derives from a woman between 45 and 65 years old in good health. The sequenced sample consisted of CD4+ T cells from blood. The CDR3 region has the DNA TGTGCCAGCAGCCCGCGAGGACTGCTTCTCTCTGGAAACACCATATATTTT. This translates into CASSPRGLLLSGNTIYF.